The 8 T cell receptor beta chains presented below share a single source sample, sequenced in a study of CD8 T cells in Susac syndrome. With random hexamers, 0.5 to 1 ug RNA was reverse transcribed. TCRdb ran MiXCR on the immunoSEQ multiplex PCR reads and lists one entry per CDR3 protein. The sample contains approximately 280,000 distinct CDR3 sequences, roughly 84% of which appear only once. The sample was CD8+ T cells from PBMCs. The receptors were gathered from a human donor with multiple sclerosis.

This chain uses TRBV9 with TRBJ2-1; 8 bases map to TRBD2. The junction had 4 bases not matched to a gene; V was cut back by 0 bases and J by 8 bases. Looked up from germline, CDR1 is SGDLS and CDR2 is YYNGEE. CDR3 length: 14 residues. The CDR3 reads CASSVEGLDDEQFF. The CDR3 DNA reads TGTGCCAGCAGCGTAGAGGGACTAGACGATGAGCAGTTCTTC.

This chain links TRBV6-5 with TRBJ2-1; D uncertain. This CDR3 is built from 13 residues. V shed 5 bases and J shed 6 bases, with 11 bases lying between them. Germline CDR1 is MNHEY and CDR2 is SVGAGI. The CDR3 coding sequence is TGTGCCAGCAGTCCGTCGCGCTTCAATGAGCAGTTCTTC. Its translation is CASSPSRFNEQFF.

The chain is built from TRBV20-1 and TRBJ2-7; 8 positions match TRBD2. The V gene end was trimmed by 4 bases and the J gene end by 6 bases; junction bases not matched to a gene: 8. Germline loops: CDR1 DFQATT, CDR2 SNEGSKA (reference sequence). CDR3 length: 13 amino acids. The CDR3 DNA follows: TGCAGTGCTATAACCGGGACTAGTTTCGAGCAGTACTTC. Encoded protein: CSAITGTSFEQYF.

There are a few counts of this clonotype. The CDR3 region is CASSTGIGYEQYF. The CDR3, as DNA: TGTGCCAGCAGCACAGGGATTGGATACGAGCAGTACTTC. The rearrangement joins TRBV13 to TRBJ2-7; D is perhaps TRBD1 (6 bases). The CDR3 has 13 amino acids. Germline CDR1 is PRHDT and CDR2 is FYEKMQ (reference sequence). Trimming took 5 bases from V and 4 from J, leaving 12 bases between them.

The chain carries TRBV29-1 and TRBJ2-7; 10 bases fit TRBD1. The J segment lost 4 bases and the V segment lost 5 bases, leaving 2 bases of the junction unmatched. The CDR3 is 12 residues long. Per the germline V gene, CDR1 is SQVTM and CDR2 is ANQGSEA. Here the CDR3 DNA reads TGCAGCGTTAGGGACAGGGGATACGAGCAGTACTTC. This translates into CSVRDRGYEQYF.

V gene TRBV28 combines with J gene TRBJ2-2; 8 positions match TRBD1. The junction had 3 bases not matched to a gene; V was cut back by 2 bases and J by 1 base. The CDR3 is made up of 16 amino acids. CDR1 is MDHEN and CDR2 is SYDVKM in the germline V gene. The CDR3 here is CASSLGQGMNTGELFF. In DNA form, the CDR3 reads TGTGCCAGCAGTTTAGGACAGGGAATGAACACCGGGGAGCTGTTTTTT.

The CDR3 nucleotides read TGCGCCAGCAGCCTCAGGGGTGAACGTACTGAAGCTTTCTTT. It translates to CASSLRGERTEAFF. The chain joins TRBV5-1 to TRBJ1-1, with a tentative D call TRBD1 (6 bases). In germline, CDR1 is SGHRS, CDR2 YFSETQ. V was pared by 4 bases and J by 5 bases, with 15 bases between. The CDR3 length is 14 residues.

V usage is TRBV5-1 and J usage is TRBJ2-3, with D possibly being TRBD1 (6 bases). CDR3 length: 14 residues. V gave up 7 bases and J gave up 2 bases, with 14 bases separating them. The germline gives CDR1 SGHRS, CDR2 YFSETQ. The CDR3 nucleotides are TGCGCCAGCCGTACAGGGATCGCCACAGATACGCAGTATTTT. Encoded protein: CASRTGIATDTQYF.